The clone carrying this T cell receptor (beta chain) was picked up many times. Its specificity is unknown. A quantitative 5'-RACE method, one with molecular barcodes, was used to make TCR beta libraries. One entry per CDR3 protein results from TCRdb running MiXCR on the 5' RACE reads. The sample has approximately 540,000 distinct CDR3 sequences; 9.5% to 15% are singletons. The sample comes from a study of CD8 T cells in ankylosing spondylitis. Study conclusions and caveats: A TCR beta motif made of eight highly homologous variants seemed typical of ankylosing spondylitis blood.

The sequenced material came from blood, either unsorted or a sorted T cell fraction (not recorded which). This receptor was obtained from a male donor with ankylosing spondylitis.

The CDR3 DNA is TGTGCCAGCAGTGATGGGGGACTCGGGAACACTGAAGCTTTCTTT. It yields the protein CASSDGGLGNTEAFF. The chain has TRBV6-1 and TRBJ1-1; D may be TRBD1 (5 bases). Deletions cut 3 bases from V and 1 base from J, with 12 bases between. The CDR3 is made up of 15 amino acids. The germline V gene has CDR1 MNHNS and CDR2 SASEGT.